This T cell receptor beta chain was captured in a study of blood T cell repertoires in COVID-19. Study overall: COVID-19 samples from acute and convalescent phases originated in the United States, Italy and Spain. The analysed material was cDNA or gDNA that came from T cells, B-cell-depleted T cells, or PBMCs.

This clone was seen a single time. The authors' processing: Amplification from reference gene primers served as the basis for estimated nucleated cell counts. Clones were read by immunoSEQ multiplex PCR, and TCRdb kept only the in-frame ones, dropping some. D and trimming were read from the DNA, whereas the V and J calls and clone size are those reported in that table. Of 130,000 or so clones listed, approximately 84% are singletons. This CDR3 region has 16 residues. Germline V gives CDR1 MNHNY, CDR2 SVGAGI (reference sequence). Germline trimming cut 6 bases from V and 8 bases from J; bases unmatched to any gene: 14.

This clonotype was sampled from a woman at least 80 years old with acute or convalescent COVID-19. Source material: peripheral blood. The chain has TRBV6-6 and TRBJ2-1; TRBD1 aligns across 9 bases. CDR3 region: CASSPSGTGNAHEQFF. CDR3 in DNA: TGTGCCAGCAGCCCCTCCGGGACAGGGAACGCCCATGAGCAGTTCTTC.